This TCR beta chain was observed in a study of blood T cell repertoires in COVID-19. Assay used: immunoSEQ multiplex PCR; TCRdb lists only in-frame clones, some missing. The sample has roughly 250,000 clones; more than 75% are singletons. The sample holds one count of this clone. The CDR3 contains 16 residues. Germline-derived CDR1 and CDR2 are SEHNR and FQNEAQ (reference sequence). V lost 3 bases to trimming and J lost 3 bases; unmatched junction nucleotides: 8. Sample: peripheral blood. This receptor was obtained from a man between 35 and 55 years old with acute or convalescent COVID-19. The genes are TRBV7-9 and TRBJ2-3; 8 bases line up with TRBD2. CDR3 in amino acids: CASSLFSGVLTDTQYF. CDR3 DNA sequence: TGTGCCAGCAGCTTGTTTAGCGGGGTACTAACAGATACGCAGTATTTT. The variable domain in full, completed from reference TRBV7-9 and TRBJ2-3, reads DTGVSQNPRHKITKRGQNVTFRCDPISEHNRLYWYRQTLGQGPEFLTYFQNEAQLEKSRLLSDRFSAERPKGSFSTLEIQRTEQGDSAMYLCASSLFSGVLTDTQYFGPGTRLTVL.